The 20 T cell receptor beta chains below come from one sample, sequenced in a study of blood T cell repertoires in COVID-19 (dated by TCRdb to the early 2020s). Library preparation used the immunoSEQ multiplex PCR assay. Here the immuneACCESS table is served through TCRdb, limited to in-frame sequences with V and J called. Missing clones are a known gap in these copies; in checked studies unresolved V genes cover under half, and the rest lacks a known reason. Across this sample there are 250,000 to 300,000 clones, with around 84% seen only once. Roughly 4% of the sample lies in the top ten. What was sequenced was PBMCs or T cells enriched from blood (not recorded which). The receptors originated from a man under 40 with acute COVID-19.

J is TRBJ1-4 and V is TRBV7-8; unclear D gene. This CDR3 has 18 amino acids. Deletions cut 0 bases from V and 0 bases from J, with 14 bases between. In germline, CDR1 is SGHVS, CDR2 FQNEAQ. This CDR3 reads CASSLAWVRGSTNEKLFF. The CDR3, as DNA: TGTGCCAGCAGCTTAGCGTGGGTCCGGGGATCAACTAATGAAAAACTGTTTTTT.

This chain connects TRBV27 to TRBJ1-3; D remains unclear. Trimming removed 3 bases from V and 4 bases from J, with 7 bases in between. Germline CDR1 reads MNHEY; CDR2 reads SMNVEV (reference sequence). The CDR3 consists of 13 residues. The CDR3 nucleotides read TGTGCCAGCAGTTTCACGGAGGGAAACACCATATATTTT. Its protein product is CASSFTEGNTIYF.

V and J are TRBV18 and TRBJ1-5, with 7 bases aligning to TRBD1. Germline-derived CDR1 and CDR2 are KGHSH and LQKENI. V was clipped by 4 bases and J by 5 bases; unmatched bases: 14. The CDR3 totals 17 residues. As DNA, the CDR3 is TGTGCCAGCTCACATAAAAGCTACGGACAGGAGTATCAGCCCCAGCATTTT. It is translated as CASSHKSYGQEYQPQHF.

This rearrangement joins TRBV7-9 to TRBJ2-7, with 13 bases aligning to TRBD2. This CDR3 is built from 16 residues. Germline V gene sequence: CDR1 SEHNR, CDR2 FQNEAQ (reference sequence). After removal of 3 bases from V and 0 bases from J, the junction contained 2 bases not matched to a gene. CDR3 nucleotide sequence: TGTGCCAGCAGCTTCGGACTAGCGGGAGTCTCCTACGAGCAGTACGTC. It is translated as CASSFGLAGVSYEQYV.

The rearrangement joins TRBV18 to TRBJ2-1; 9 bases fit TRBD2. The V and J ends lost 6 bases and 2 bases, in that order; junction bases with no gene match: 8. Germline V gives CDR1 KGHSH, CDR2 LQKENI. The CDR3 runs to 16 residues. CDR3: CASSTSGGRAYNEQFF. CDR3 sequence (DNA): TGTGCCAGCTCCACATCGGGCGGGAGGGCCTACAATGAGCAGTTCTTC.

V is TRBV18 and J is TRBJ2-2; a possible D gene is TRBD2 (6 bases). The germline V gene has CDR1 KGHSH and CDR2 LQKENI. This CDR3 is 15 amino acids long. Deletions cut 6 bases from V and 0 bases from J, with 11 bases between. DNA for the CDR3: TGTGCCAGCTCGCGGGAACAGGCGAACACCGGGGAGCTGTTTTTT. Amino acid sequence: CASSREQANTGELFF.

In this sample, this clone turned up once. The genes are TRBV4-1 and TRBJ1-2, with D unclear. CDR1 is MGHRA and CDR2 is YSYEKL in the germline V gene. This CDR3 comprises 13 residues. V shed 1 base and J shed 10 bases, with 13 bases lying between them. The CDR3 is CASSQATREIYTF. CDR3 nucleotides: TGCGCCAGCAGCCAAGCCACCCGTGAGATCTACACCTTC.

V gene TRBV6-5 combines with J gene TRBJ2-3, with 10 bases fitting TRBD2. The germline gives CDR1 MNHEY, CDR2 SVGAGI. Losses at the gene ends were 7 bases for V and 6 bases for J; bases not matched to a gene: 10. This CDR3 is built from 15 residues. In nucleotides, the CDR3 is TGTGCCAGCAACCTCGAGCGGGGGGGACGCGATACGCAGTATTTT. This encodes CASNLERGGRDTQYF.

The V and J genes are TRBV7-3 and TRBJ2-2; no clear D. The CDR3 has 12 amino acids. The V end lost 5 bases, the J end lost 4 bases, and 5 bases lay between the germline ends. From germline, CDR1 is SGHTA and CDR2 FQGTGA. This CDR3 is CASSTFTGELFF. Written as DNA, the CDR3 is TGTGCCAGCAGCACTTTCACCGGGGAGCTGTTTTTT. The entire variable domain, with the rest obtained from reference TRBV7-3 and TRBJ2-2, is as follows: GAGVSQTPSNKVTEKGKYVELRCDPISGHTALYWYRQSLGQGPEFLIYFQGTGAADDSGLPNDRFFAVRPEGSVSTLKIQRTERGDSAVYLCASSTFTGELFFGEGSRLTVL.

J is TRBJ2-5 and V is TRBV5-5, with 11 bases lining up with TRBD2. After removal of 2 bases from V and 4 bases from J, the junction contained 7 bases not matched to a gene. Germline CDR1 reads SGHKS; CDR2 reads YYEKEE (reference sequence). This CDR3 has 16 amino acids. CDR3 coding DNA: TGTGCCAGCAGCTTACTAGCGGGGGCGGTCGGAGAGACCCAGTACTTC. Amino acids: CASSLLAGAVGETQYF. Full variable domain (remainder filled in from reference TRBV5-5 and TRBJ2-5): DAGVTQSPTHLIKTRGQQVTLRCSPISGHKSVSWYQQVLGQGPQFIFQYYEKEERGRGNFPDRFSARQFPNYSSELNVNALLLGDSALYLCASSLLAGAVGETQYFGPGTRLLVL.

This CDR3 is CASSQGLAVGDTQYF. The CDR3, as DNA: TGTGCCAGCAGCCAAGGACTAGCGGTAGGAGATACGCAGTATTTT. This chain links TRBV3-1 (or the pseudogene TRBV3-2) with TRBJ2-3, with 9 bases identical to TRBD2. V shed 1 base and J 5 bases; nucleotides not matched to a gene: 4. Germline CDR1 and CDR2: LGHDT and YNNKEL (reference sequence). The CDR3 sequence is 15 residues long.

This clone occurred once. This chain uses TRBV5-1 with TRBJ1-2; a weak D match, TRBD1 (5 bases). Trimming stripped 0 bases from V and 6 bases from J, with 9 bases between. The CDR3 sequence is 13 residues long. Looked up from germline, CDR1 is SGHRS and CDR2 is YFSETQ. The CDR3 bases are TGCGCCAGCAGCTTGGGGTCGGGGGATGGCTACACCTTC. It codes for CASSLGSGDGYTF.

There are a few counts of this clone. V and J are TRBV6-4 and TRBJ2-3, with D maybe TRBD2 (7 bases). The germline gives CDR1 MRHNA, CDR2 SNTAGT. The CDR3 is 15 residues long. Trimming left V 6 bases short and J 0 bases short, with 13 bases between. This CDR3 reads CASSSQGGSTDTQYF. CDR3 nucleotide sequence: TGTGCCAGCAGCTCACAGGGAGGGAGCACAGATACGCAGTATTTT.

This rearrangement joins TRBV10-2 to TRBJ2-7; 8 nucleotides align to TRBD2. Trimming removed 7 bases from V and 3 bases from J; junction bases left unmatched: 8. Germline V gives CDR1 WSHSY, CDR2 SAAADI. The CDR3 extends over 14 amino acids. The chain's CDR3 is CASTHGGGGYEQYV. CDR3 DNA sequence: TGCGCCAGCACCCACGGGGGGGGTGGCTACGAGCAGTACGTC.

The rearrangement uses TRBV28 and TRBJ2-1; 10 positions match TRBD1. Germline CDR1 reads MDHEN; CDR2 reads SYDVKM. The CDR3 loop spans 17 amino acids. V lost 6 bases to trimming and J lost 4 bases; unmatched junction nucleotides: 12. The CDR3 bases are TGTGCCAGCAGCCCGACCCGGGGGACAGGGGCATACAATGAGCAGTTCTTC. Its protein is CASSPTRGTGAYNEQFF.

V is TRBV5-1 and J is TRBJ2-3; TRBD2 agrees at 7 bases. CDR3 length: 14 amino acids. With V trimmed by 5 bases and J by 2 bases, 5 bases remained unmatched. The germline V gene encodes CDR1 SGHRS and CDR2 YFSETQ. This CDR3 reads CASRRGEPTDTQYF. CDR3 nucleotide sequence: TGCGCCAGCAGACGGGGGGAACCCACAGATACGCAGTATTTT.

J is TRBJ2-7 and V is TRBV5-1; 10 nucleotides line up with TRBD1. After removal of 8 bases from V and 3 bases from J, the junction contained 8 bases not matched to a gene. The CDR3 has 14 amino acids. In germline, CDR1 is SGHRS, CDR2 YFSETQ. The CDR3 protein is CARKSWDRGYEQYV. The CDR3 DNA is TGCGCCAGGAAGAGTTGGGACAGGGGCTACGAGCAGTACGTC.

V gene TRBV6-5 combines with J gene TRBJ1-2; 8 bases are a match to TRBD1. The germline gives CDR1 MNHEY, CDR2 SVGAGI. The CDR3 extends over 15 amino acids. V was pared by 0 bases and J by 2 bases, with 2 bases of the junction left unmatched. The CDR3 protein is CASSYSQGANYGYTF. The CDR3 bases are TGTGCCAGCAGTTACTCTCAGGGGGCGAACTATGGCTACACCTTC.

CDR3 DNA sequence: TGTGCCAGCAGTTCCGCTAACAGGGGTGACTATGGCTACACCTTC. Protein sequence: CASSSANRGDYGYTF. The gene calls are TRBV27 and TRBJ1-2; the match to TRBD1 covers 7 bases. Germline V CDR1 and CDR2: MNHEY, SMNVEV (reference sequence). The CDR3 runs to 15 residues. Unmatched junction bases numbered 8, after V lost 4 bases and J lost 3 bases.

The chain links TRBV5-1 to TRBJ1-3, with D unresolved. Germline CDR1 is SGHRS and CDR2 is YFSETQ. This CDR3 region has 16 residues. Trimming left V 2 bases short and J 2 bases short, with 14 bases between. CDR3 DNA: TGCGCCAGCAGCTTCGGACTGACTTATACTGGAAACACCATATATTTT. Translation gives CASSFGLTYTGNTIYF.